The entry below gives a single T cell receptor (beta chain) sequence along with its context. The data are from a study of breast tumors, draining lymph nodes, adjacent tissues. The lymph nodes were axillary draining lymph nodes from breast cancer patients. TCRdb ran MiXCR on the multiplex PCR reads and lists one entry per CDR3 protein. This table holds about 200,000 distinct CDR3 sequences, 30% to 40% found once. This receptor was obtained from a female donor with breast cancer. Some clones in this sample may be carry-over from other donors' samples. The specimen was axillary lymph node tissue.

In DNA, the CDR3 is TGTGCCACCAGGGGGGCCGACTCCTACGAGCAGTACTTC. This gives the protein CATRGADSYEQYF. The V call is TRBV24-1, the J call TRBJ2-7; D perhaps matches TRBD1 (6 bases). V shed 7 bases and J shed 0 bases, with 9 bases lying between them. The CDR3 sequence is 13 residues long. Per germline, CDR1 KGHDR and CDR2 SFDVKD.